Sequencing of this T cell receptor (beta chain) was carried out in a study of monozygotic twins with inflammatory bowel disease. Study outcomes and limitations: Limited statistical power may explain no repertoire similarity difference between concordant and discordant twins. Against healthy co-twins, IBD patients had lower TCRbeta diversity (measured by inverse Simpson).

Notes on this clonotype: The antigen is unknown.

CDR1 is DFQATT and CDR2 is SNEGSKA in the germline V gene (reference sequence). The CDR3 sequence is 14 residues long. UMIs that included a 6-nucleotide sample barcode were added by template switching, which took place during cDNA synthesis. TCRdb reanalyzed the 5' RACE reads and collapses them to one entry per CDR3 protein, without DNA. Across fewer than 150,000 distinct CDR3 sequences, the top ten clones capture 2.4% of the sample. What was sequenced was blood. This clonotype was obtained from a human donor with ulcerative colitis or Crohn's disease, or a healthy co-twin of an affected twin (not recorded which). The rearrangement uses TRBV20-1 and TRBJ2-3; TCRdb proposes TRBD1, but this gene call is untestable without DNA. The chain's CDR3 is CSAGGRVSMDTQYF.